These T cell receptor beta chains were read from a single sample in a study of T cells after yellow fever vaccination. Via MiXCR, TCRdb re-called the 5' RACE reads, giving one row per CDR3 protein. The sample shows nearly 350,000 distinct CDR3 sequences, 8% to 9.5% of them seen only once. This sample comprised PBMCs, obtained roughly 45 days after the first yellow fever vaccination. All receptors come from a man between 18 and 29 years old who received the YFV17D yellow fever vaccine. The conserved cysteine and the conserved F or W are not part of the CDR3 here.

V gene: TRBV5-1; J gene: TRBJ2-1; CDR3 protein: ASSPGLDFREQF
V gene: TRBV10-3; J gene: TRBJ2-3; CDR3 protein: AISDGSDTQY
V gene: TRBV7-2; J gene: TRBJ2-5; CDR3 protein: ASSYQGGRETQY
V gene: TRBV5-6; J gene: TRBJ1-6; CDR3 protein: ASSLRGHLGSPLH
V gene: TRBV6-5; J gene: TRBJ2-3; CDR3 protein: ASSSHAGYSDTQY
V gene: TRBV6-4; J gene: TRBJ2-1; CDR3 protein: ASSDPGQGQSNEQF
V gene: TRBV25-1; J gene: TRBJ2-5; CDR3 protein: ASSEAGGETQY
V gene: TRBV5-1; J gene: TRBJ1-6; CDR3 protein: ASSPVQGAYSPLH
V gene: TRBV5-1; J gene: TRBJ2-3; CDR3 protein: ASRRGTYPTDTQY
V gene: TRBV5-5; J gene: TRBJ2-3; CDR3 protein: ASSLDSGEGDTQY
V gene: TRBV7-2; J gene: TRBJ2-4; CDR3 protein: ASSPGFLRDIQY